One sample yielded the 18 T cell receptor beta chains listed below, sequenced in a study of blood T cell repertoires in COVID-19. Sequenced by immunoSEQ multiplex PCR; TCRdb stores in-frame clones only, minus some. The sample records tens of thousands of clones, roughly 80% being singletons. Sequencing used peripheral blood. The source of these receptors is a woman aged 80 or over with acute or convalescent COVID-19.

The chain has TRBV27 and TRBJ1-3, with D possibly matching TRBD1 (5 bases). Trimming removed 0 bases from V and 4 bases from J, with 10 bases in between. CDR3 length equals 15 residues. CDR1 is MNHEY, CDR2 SMNVEV, per germline (reference sequence). The CDR3 coding sequence is TGTGCCAGCAGTTTATCGTGGGGCGCCGGAAACACCATATATTTT. It codes for CASSLSWGAGNTIYF.

V is TRBV9 and J is TRBJ2-5, with D possibly TRBD2 on 6 matching bases. The CDR3 extends over 14 amino acids. Per the germline V gene, CDR1 is SGDLS and CDR2 is YYNGEE. The ends were cut back, 2 bases at V and 7 bases at J, with 15 bases in the middle. The CDR3 loop reads CASSVETGDGTQYF. In nucleotides, the CDR3 is TGTGCCAGCAGCGTCGAGACGGGGGACGGGACCCAGTACTTC.

This chain connects TRBV10-3 to TRBJ1-1; possible D gene TRBD1, 5 bases. CDR1 and CDR2 from the germline V gene are ENHRY and SYGVKD. The V end lost 6 bases, the J end lost 1 base, and 9 bases lay between the germline ends. The CDR3 sequence is 13 residues long. DNA of the CDR3: TGTGCCATCAGCCTCAGGGAGAACACTGAAGCTTTCTTT. It codes for CAISLRENTEAFF.

The V and J genes are TRBV5-1 and TRBJ1-4; D not resolved. V dropped 5 bases and J dropped 8 bases, with 19 bases sitting between them. Germline V gene data show CDR1 as SGHRS and CDR2 as YFSETQ. This CDR3 has 15 amino acids. Here the CDR3 reads CASRFTQDSREKLFF. CDR3 DNA sequence: TGCGCCAGCAGATTTACTCAGGACTCACGGGAAAAACTGTTTTTT.

V gene TRBV30 combines with J gene TRBJ1-5; the match to TRBD1 covers 9 bases. Trimming took 0 bases from V and 4 from J; bases not matched to a gene: 1. There are 14 residues in the CDR3. Germline V gene lookup returns CDR1 GTSNPN and CDR2 SVGIG (reference sequence). CDR3 DNA sequence: TGTGCCTGGAGTGTAGGACAGGGGAATCAGCCCCAGCATTTT. Translating it yields CAWSVGQGNQPQHF. Combining the CDR3 with reference TRBV30 and TRBJ1-5 gives the whole variable domain SQTIHQWPATLVQPVGSPLSLECTVEGTSNPNLYWYRQAAGRGLQLLFYSVGIGQISSEVPQNLSASRPQDRQFILSSKKLLLSDSGFYLCAWSVGQGNQPQHFGDGTRLSIL.

CDR3 DNA: TGTGCCAGCAGCAGGGACAGGGGGGACTATGGCTACACCTTC. This sequence encodes CASSRDRGDYGYTF. V usage is TRBV7-9 and J usage is TRBJ1-2; TRBD1 matches at 11 bases. The CDR3 contains 14 residues. CDR1 is SEHNR, CDR2 FQNEAQ, per germline (reference sequence). V was pared by 5 bases and J by 3 bases, with 2 bases of the junction left unmatched.

V gene TRBV12-5 combines with J gene TRBJ2-5; TRBD1 matches at 7 bases. Per the germline V gene, CDR1 is LGHNT and CDR2 is FRNRAP. The V segment lost 4 bases and the J segment 2 bases; nucleotides outside the gene matches: 7. The CDR3 is made up of 15 amino acids. The CDR3 here is CASGSQTGPQETQYF. CDR3 DNA sequence: TGTGCTAGTGGTTCACAGACAGGGCCACAAGAGACCCAGTACTTC.

The table lists this clone with a count of one. This chain connects TRBV20-1 to TRBJ1-2; D is unclear. CDR1 and CDR2 (germline): DFQATT, SNEGSKA (reference sequence). The ends were cut back, 5 bases at V and 4 bases at J, with 8 bases in the middle. The CDR3 totals 11 residues. The CDR3, as DNA: TGCAGTGCTCCAGGTTTCTATGGCTACACCTTC. Protein: CSAPGFYGYTF.

The rearrangement uses TRBV11-3 and TRBJ2-7; 8 bases fit TRBD2. Trimming removed 4 bases from V and 2 bases from J; junction bases left unmatched: 4. Germline CDR1 is SGHNT and CDR2 is YENEEA. This CDR3 region has 14 residues. In nucleotides, the CDR3 is TGTGCCAGCAGCTCGACTAGCGCGGCCTACGAGCAGTACTTC. It translates to CASSSTSAAYEQYF. The whole variable domain, filled in from reference TRBV11-3 and TRBJ2-7, reads EAGVVQSPRYKIIEKKQPVAFWCNPISGHNTLYWYLQNLGQGPELLIRYENEEAVDDSQLPKDRFSAERLKGVDSTLKIQPAELGDSAVYLCASSSTSAAYEQYFGPGTRLTVT.

The rearrangement joins TRBV6-5 to TRBJ2-2, with 9 positions matching TRBD2. Germline-derived CDR1 and CDR2 are MNHEY and SVGAGI. The CDR3 has 13 residues. V dropped 11 bases and J dropped 4; count of bases not matched to a gene: 5. CDR3 sequence: CAAGGRVTGELFF. CDR3 nucleotide sequence: TGTGCCGCGGGGGGGAGGGTCACCGGGGAGCTGTTTTTT.

The chain links TRBV15 to TRBJ1-2; a weak D match, TRBD1 (5 bases). V was shortened by 3 bases and J by 6 bases, with 14 bases between the two germline ends. The germline gives CDR1 LNHNV, CDR2 YYDKDF (reference sequence). The CDR3 covers 14 residues. The CDR3 region has the DNA TGTGCCACCAGCAGTGATGGGGCCTGGGATGGCTACACCTTC. It translates to CATSSDGAWDGYTF.

The chain uses TRBV3-1 (or the pseudogene TRBV3-2) and TRBJ2-7, with D unresolved. Trimming cost V 1 base and J 3 bases, with 13 bases left between them. The CDR3 runs 15 residues. Germline loops: CDR1 LGHDT, CDR2 YNNKEL (reference sequence). CDR3 in DNA: TGTGCCAGCAGCCAAGGTTCCTACGGTCTCTACGAGCAGTACTTC. Its protein is CASSQGSYGLYEQYF.

This clone came up a few times. This chain uses TRBV5-4 with TRBJ2-1; D not resolved. The CDR3 loop spans 15 amino acids. Germline CDR1 reads SGHNT; CDR2 reads YYREEE (reference sequence). V lost 3 bases, J lost 0 bases, and 10 bases lay in between. DNA for the CDR3: TGTGCCAGCAGCTCCGAAGCGTACTCCTACAATGAGCAGTTCTTC. This codes for CASSSEAYSYNEQFF.

DNA for the CDR3: TGTGCCAGCAGGGGGCTCCACACTGAAGCTTTCTTT. Amino acid sequence: CASRGLHTEAFF. The chain combines TRBV28 with TRBJ1-1, with D perhaps TRBD1 (5 bases). This CDR3 is 12 amino acids long. V was pared by 6 bases and J by 3 bases, with 8 bases between. Germline V gene sequence: CDR1 MDHEN, CDR2 SYDVKM.

The chain is built from TRBV5-1 and TRBJ2-7; D might be TRBD1 (6 bases). The CDR3 spans 13 residues. V lost 3 bases and J 3 bases, leaving 10 bases between the germline ends. CDR1 SGHRS and CDR2 YFSETQ come from the germline V gene. In DNA, the CDR3 is TGCGCCAGCAGCTCGTACAGGGACTACGAGCAGTACTTC. Protein: CASSSYRDYEQYF.

The rearrangement joins TRBV2 to TRBJ1-2; 8 nucleotides align to TRBD1. Germline V gene sequence: CDR1 SNHLY, CDR2 FYNNEI. V trimming: 6 bases; J trimming: 6 bases; junction bases outside the gene matches: 6. The CDR3 contains 13 residues. The CDR3 region is CASRTTGVHGYTF. CDR3 sequence (DNA): TGTGCCAGCAGGACGACAGGGGTCCATGGCTACACCTTC.

The chain is built from TRBV10-3 and TRBJ2-2; TRBD1 is a possible D gene (6 bases). CDR1 and CDR2 from the germline V gene are ENHRY and SYGVKD. The CDR3 contains 18 residues. V was clipped by 3 bases and J by 2 bases, with 19 bases between them. CDR3 nucleotides: TGTGCCATCAGTGACCCAGGGGTCGGGTACGGTAACACCGGGGAGCTGTTTTTT. Its translation: CAISDPGVGYGNTGELFF.

This rearrangement joins TRBV20-1 to TRBJ1-2, with D perhaps TRBD1 (6 bases). The ends were cut back, 2 bases at V and 8 bases at J, with 9 bases in the middle. Germline CDR1 DFQATT, CDR2 SNEGSKA (reference sequence). This CDR3 is 11 amino acids long. Written as DNA, the CDR3 is TGCAGTGCTAGATCGGACAGAGGCTACACCTTC. Translation: CSARSDRGYTF.